What follows is one TCR beta chain and its context. The source of the sample is a study of blood T cells in healthy people across ages. It was roughly 10 milliliters of peripheral blood that were drawn from each donor. Germline V gene lookup returns CDR1 MNHEY and CDR2 SVGAGI. CDR3 length: 15 amino acids. Trimming removed 8 bases from V and 5 bases from J; junction bases left unmatched: 7. The second PCR ran about 6 to 11 cycles with a sample-barcoded 5' primer and J-beta primers. TCRdb re-derived calls from the 5' RACE reads in MiXCR, one entry per CDR3 protein. The repertoire has 1,800,000 or so distinct CDR3 sequences, approximately 40% of them found once; the top ten carry about 21%.

This clonotype originated in a human donor in good health. The sequencing sample was made of blood. V is TRBV6-5 and J is TRBJ2-6; 9 nucleotides agree with TRBD1. CDR3 sequence reads: CASSRDREWANVLTF. DNA for the CDR3: TGTGCCAGCTCGAGGGACAGGGAGTGGGCCAACGTCCTGACTTTC.